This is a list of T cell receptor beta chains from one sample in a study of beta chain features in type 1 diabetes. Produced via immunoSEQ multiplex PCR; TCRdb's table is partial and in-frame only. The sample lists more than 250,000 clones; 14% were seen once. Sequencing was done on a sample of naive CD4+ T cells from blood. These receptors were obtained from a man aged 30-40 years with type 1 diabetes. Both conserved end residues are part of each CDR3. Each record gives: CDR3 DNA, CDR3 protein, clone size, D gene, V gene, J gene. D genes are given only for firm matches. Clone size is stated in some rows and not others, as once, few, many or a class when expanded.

CDR3 DNA: TGTGCCACCAGCAGAGTGGTCGGAGAGACCCAGTACTTC
CDR3 protein: CATSRVVGETQYF
clone size: .
D gene: .
V gene: TRBV15
J gene: TRBJ2-5

CDR3 DNA: TGCGCCAGCAGCCAAGAAGCCAGCGGGAGGGCGAACACCGGGGAGCTGTTTTTT
CDR3 protein: CASSQEASGRANTGELFF
clone size: few
D gene: TRBD2
V gene: TRBV4-1
J gene: TRBJ2-2

CDR3 DNA: TGTGCCAGCAGCCAAGCAGGGGATAGCAATCAGCCCCAGCATTTT
CDR3 protein: CASSQAGDSNQPQHF
clone size: .
D gene: .
V gene: TRBV4-2
J gene: TRBJ1-5

CDR3 DNA: TGTGCCAGCACCCCAAGGGGAGGGAACTATGGCTACACCTTC
CDR3 protein: CASTPRGGNYGYTF
clone size: few
D gene: .
V gene: TRBV7-9
J gene: TRBJ1-2

CDR3 DNA: TGTGCCAGCAGTCGGACAGGGGCCTCCTCCTACGAGCAGTACTTC
CDR3 protein: CASSRTGASSYEQYF
clone size: few
D gene: TRBD1
V gene: TRBV28
J gene: TRBJ2-7

CDR3 DNA: TGTGCCAGCAGCCAAGTTGGGCAGGGCGGTTACGAGCAGTACTTC
CDR3 protein: CASSQVGQGGYEQYF
clone size: .
D gene: .
V gene: TRBV14
J gene: TRBJ2-7

CDR3 DNA: TGTGCCAGCAGCTCAACCGGACTAGCGTGGTACAATGAGCAGTTCTTC
CDR3 protein: CASSSTGLAWYNEQFF
clone size: few
D gene: TRBD2
V gene: TRBV7-3
J gene: TRBJ2-1

CDR3 DNA: TGTGCCACCAGTGGCAGAGGGGGAGGGATACAGCCCCAGCATTTT
CDR3 protein: CATSGRGGGIQPQHF
clone size: .
D gene: .
V gene: TRBV15
J gene: TRBJ1-5

CDR3 DNA: TGTGCAAGTCGCTTAGCGGGCGGGCGGAGCTCCTACGAGCAGTACTTC
CDR3 protein: CASRLAGGRSSYEQYF
clone size: .
D gene: .
V gene: TRBV12-2
J gene: TRBJ2-7

CDR3 DNA: TGTGCCAGCAGCCAGGGGGGTTTCGTCCGTGGGGCCAACGTCCTGACTTTC
CDR3 protein: CASSQGGFVRGANVLTF
clone size: .
D gene: .
V gene: TRBV4-2
J gene: TRBJ2-6

CDR3 DNA: TGTGCCAGCAGTGAAATAGGCGGGGGGACTGGAGAGACCCAGTACTTC
CDR3 protein: CASSEIGGGTGETQYF
clone size: few
D gene: TRBD2
V gene: TRBV6-1
J gene: TRBJ2-5

CDR3 DNA: TGTGCCAGCAGCCGTGACAGGGGTCAGGGTTCCTACAATGAGCAGTTCTTC
CDR3 protein: CASSRDRGQGSYNEQFF
clone size: .
D gene: TRBD1
V gene: TRBV11-2
J gene: TRBJ2-1

CDR3 DNA: TGTGCCAGCAGTTCGTTAGCGGGAGTACTCAATGAGCAGTTCTTC
CDR3 protein: CASSSLAGVLNEQFF
clone size: .
D gene: TRBD2
V gene: TRBV6-6
J gene: TRBJ2-1

CDR3 DNA: TGCGCCAGCAGCTTGGTTTCTGGACTCAATGAGCAGTTCTTC
CDR3 protein: CASSLVSGLNEQFF
clone size: .
D gene: .
V gene: TRBV5-1
J gene: TRBJ2-1

CDR3 DNA: TGTGCCAGCAGTCTCTCATGGGGGCGATCGCCTTACGAGCAGTACTTC
CDR3 protein: CASSLSWGRSPYEQYF
clone size: .
D gene: .
V gene: TRBV28
J gene: TRBJ2-7

CDR3 DNA: TGCGCCAGCAGCTTACAGGTCTCGAACACTGAAGCTTTCTTT
CDR3 protein: CASSLQVSNTEAFF
clone size: .
D gene: .
V gene: TRBV5-1
J gene: TRBJ1-1

CDR3 DNA: TGTGCCACCAGCAGGACTAGCGGGAGGTTCTACGAGCAGTACTTC
CDR3 protein: CATSRTSGRFYEQYF
clone size: .
D gene: TRBD2
V gene: TRBV15
J gene: TRBJ2-7

CDR3 DNA: TGCGCCAGCAGCTTGGGGTCGTTGGCATCAGAAGCTTTCTTT
CDR3 protein: CASSLGSLASEAFF
clone size: .
D gene: .
V gene: TRBV5-1
J gene: TRBJ1-1

CDR3 DNA: TGTGCCAGCAGCCGACTAGTGACGAACACCGGGGAGCTGTTTTTT
CDR3 protein: CASSRLVTNTGELFF
clone size: few
D gene: .
V gene: TRBV27
J gene: TRBJ2-2

CDR3 DNA: TGTGCCAGCAGCTTACCGGGCACCGGGGAGCTGTTTTTT
CDR3 protein: CASSLPGTGELFF
clone size: .
D gene: .
V gene: TRBV7-3
J gene: TRBJ2-2

CDR3 DNA: TGCGCCAGCAGTCGACTAGCGGGAGACTACAATGAGCAGTTCTTC
CDR3 protein: CASSRLAGDYNEQFF
clone size: few
D gene: TRBD2
V gene: TRBV5-1
J gene: TRBJ2-1

CDR3 DNA: TGTGCCAGTAGTATGGCGACTGGAACCGGGGAGCTGTTTTTT
CDR3 protein: CASSMATGTGELFF
clone size: .
D gene: .
V gene: TRBV19
J gene: TRBJ2-2

CDR3 DNA: TGTGCCAGCAGCTCCCGGGGCCAAGAGACCCAGTACTTC
CDR3 protein: CASSSRGQETQYF
clone size: few
D gene: .
V gene: TRBV7-9
J gene: TRBJ2-5

CDR3 DNA: TGCGCCAGCAGCCCGGGGGACCGTGAGATGTATGGCTACACCTTC
CDR3 protein: CASSPGDREMYGYTF
clone size: few
D gene: .
V gene: TRBV5-1
J gene: TRBJ1-2

CDR3 DNA: TGCAGCGTTGATTCTATTTGGGGGGACAGGGTTGATGGCTACACCTTC
CDR3 protein: CSVDSIWGDRVDGYTF
clone size: .
D gene: TRBD1
V gene: TRBV29-1
J gene: TRBJ1-2

CDR3 DNA: TGTGCCATCAGTGACAGGGGATTAAATGAAAAACTGTTTTTT
CDR3 protein: CAISDRGLNEKLFF
clone size: .
D gene: .
V gene: TRBV10-3
J gene: TRBJ1-4

CDR3 DNA: TGTGCCAGCAGCTACCGGACAGTCTATGGCTACACCTTC
CDR3 protein: CASSYRTVYGYTF
clone size: few
D gene: .
V gene: TRBV28
J gene: TRBJ1-2

CDR3 DNA: TGTGCCAGCAGCCGAGACGGGACTAGAACCTACGAGCAGTACTTC
CDR3 protein: CASSRDGTRTYEQYF
clone size: few
D gene: TRBD2
V gene: TRBV14
J gene: TRBJ2-7

CDR3 DNA: TGTGCCAGCAGCTTCAGAGGAGGGGGCTCGCGCAATGAGCAGTTCTTC
CDR3 protein: CASSFRGGGSRNEQFF
clone size: few
D gene: .
V gene: TRBV11-2
J gene: TRBJ2-1

CDR3 DNA: TGTGCCAGCAGCTTGGAGCGGGGTCAGCCCCAGCATTTT
CDR3 protein: CASSLERGQPQHF
clone size: .
D gene: .
V gene: TRBV5-6
J gene: TRBJ1-5

CDR3 DNA: TGTGCCAGCACCCAGGGGCTTGGAGGGACCCAGTACTTC
CDR3 protein: CASTQGLGGTQYF
clone size: few
D gene: .
V gene: TRBV7-6
J gene: TRBJ2-5

CDR3 DNA: TGTGCCAGCAGTGGGGGGGTAGATACGCAGTATTTT
CDR3 protein: CASSGGVDTQYF
clone size: .
D gene: TRBD2
V gene: TRBV7-2
J gene: TRBJ2-3

CDR3 DNA: TGTGCCAGCAGCCTCGGGACAGGGGGGTTGAACACTGAAGCTTTCTTT
CDR3 protein: CASSLGTGGLNTEAFF
clone size: .
D gene: TRBD1
V gene: TRBV7-9
J gene: TRBJ1-1

CDR3 DNA: TGTGCCAGCAGCTTAGTAGGGGGTGAGCCCCATCAGGCCCAGCATTTT
CDR3 protein: CASSLVGGEPHQAQHF
clone size: .
D gene: .
V gene: TRBV7-2
J gene: TRBJ1-5

CDR3 DNA: TGTGCCAGTAGTCGAACCTGGGACAGGGTGACCTACGAGCAGTACTTC
CDR3 protein: CASSRTWDRVTYEQYF
clone size: few
D gene: TRBD1
V gene: TRBV19
J gene: TRBJ2-7

CDR3 DNA: TGTGCCAGCAGTGAGTTCGCGGGAGGGCCGTCAGATACGCAGTATTTT
CDR3 protein: CASSEFAGGPSDTQYF
clone size: .
D gene: TRBD2
V gene: TRBV2
J gene: TRBJ2-3

CDR3 DNA: TGCGCCAGCAGCTACGGTACAGCGAACACCGGGGAGCTGTTTTTT
CDR3 protein: CASSYGTANTGELFF
clone size: few
D gene: .
V gene: TRBV5-1
J gene: TRBJ2-2

CDR3 DNA: TGTGCCAGCACCCTACTAGCGGGGGCCTACAATGAGCAGTTCTTC
CDR3 protein: CASTLLAGAYNEQFF
clone size: .
D gene: TRBD2
V gene: TRBV28
J gene: TRBJ2-1

CDR3 DNA: TGTGCCAGCAGCTTGGTTGCGGGAGGTGGACCCGAGCAGTACTTC
CDR3 protein: CASSLVAGGGPEQYF
clone size: .
D gene: TRBD2
V gene: TRBV5-6
J gene: TRBJ2-7

CDR3 DNA: TGTGCCAGCGGACGGCGTACAGGGTTCTTC
CDR3 protein: CASGRRTGFF
clone size: few
D gene: .
V gene: TRBV28
J gene: TRBJ2-1

CDR3 DNA: TGCAGCGTTGTACTCGCGGGGAGCACAGATACGCAGTATTTT
CDR3 protein: CSVVLAGSTDTQYF
clone size: few
D gene: .
V gene: TRBV29-1
J gene: TRBJ2-3

CDR3 DNA: TGTGCCAGCAGTAGTCGGGAGGGCCGGGATGAGCAGTTCTTC
CDR3 protein: CASSSREGRDEQFF
clone size: few
D gene: TRBD2
V gene: TRBV6-1
J gene: TRBJ2-1

CDR3 DNA: TGCGCCAGCAGGGGACTAGGGGGGAACACTGAAGCTTTCTTT
CDR3 protein: CASRGLGGNTEAFF
clone size: .
D gene: .
V gene: TRBV5-1
J gene: TRBJ1-1